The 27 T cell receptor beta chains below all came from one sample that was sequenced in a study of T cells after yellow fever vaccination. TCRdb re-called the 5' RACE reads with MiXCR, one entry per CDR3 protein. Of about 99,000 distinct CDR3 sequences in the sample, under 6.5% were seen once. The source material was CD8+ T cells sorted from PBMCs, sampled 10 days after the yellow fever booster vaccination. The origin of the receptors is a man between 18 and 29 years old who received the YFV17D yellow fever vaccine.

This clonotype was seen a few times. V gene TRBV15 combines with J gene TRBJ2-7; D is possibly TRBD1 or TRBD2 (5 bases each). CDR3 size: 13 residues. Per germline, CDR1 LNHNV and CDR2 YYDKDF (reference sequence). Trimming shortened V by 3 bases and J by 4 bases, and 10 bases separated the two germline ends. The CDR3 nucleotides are TGTGCCACCAGCAGCCGGGACGGGTACGAGCAGTACTTC. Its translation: CATSSRDGYEQYF. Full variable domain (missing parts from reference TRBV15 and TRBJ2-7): DAMVIQNPRYQVTQFGKPVTLSCSQTLNHNVMYWYQQKSSQAPKLLFHYYDKDFNNEADTPDNFQSRRPNTSFCFLDIRSPGLGDTAMYLCATSSRDGYEQYFGPGTRLTVT.

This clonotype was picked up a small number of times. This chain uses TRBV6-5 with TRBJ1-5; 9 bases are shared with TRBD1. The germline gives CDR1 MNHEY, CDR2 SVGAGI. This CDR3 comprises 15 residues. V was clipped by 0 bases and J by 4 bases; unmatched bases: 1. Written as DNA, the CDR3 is TGTGCCAGCAGTTACTCAGGGACAGGGAATCAGCCCCAGCATTTT. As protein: CASSYSGTGNQPQHF.

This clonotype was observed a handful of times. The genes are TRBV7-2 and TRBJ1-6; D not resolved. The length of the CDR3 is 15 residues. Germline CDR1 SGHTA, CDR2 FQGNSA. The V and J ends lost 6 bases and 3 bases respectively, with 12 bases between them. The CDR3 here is CASRSSFFYNSPLHF. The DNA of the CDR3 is TGTGCCAGCAGGTCGTCATTTTTCTATAATTCACCCCTCCACTTT.

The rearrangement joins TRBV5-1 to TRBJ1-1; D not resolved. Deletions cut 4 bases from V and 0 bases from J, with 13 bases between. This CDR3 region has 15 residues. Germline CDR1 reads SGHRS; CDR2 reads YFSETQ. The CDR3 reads CASSGGPLMNTEAFF. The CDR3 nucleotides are TGCGCCAGCAGCGGAGGCCCCCTCATGAACACTGAAGCTTTCTTT.

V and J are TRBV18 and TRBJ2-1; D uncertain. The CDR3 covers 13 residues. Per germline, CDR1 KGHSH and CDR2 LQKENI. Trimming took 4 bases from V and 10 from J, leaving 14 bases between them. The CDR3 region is CASSLDGGEEQFF. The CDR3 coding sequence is TGTGCCAGCTCACTAGATGGTGGGGAAGAGCAGTTCTTC.

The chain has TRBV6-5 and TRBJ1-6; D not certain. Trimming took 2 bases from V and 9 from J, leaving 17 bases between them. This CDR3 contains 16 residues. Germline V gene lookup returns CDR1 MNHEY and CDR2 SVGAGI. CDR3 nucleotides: TGTGCCAGCAGTTACAGCGAGGCCTCCCCCTTTTCACCCCTCCACTTT. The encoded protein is CASSYSEASPFSPLHF.

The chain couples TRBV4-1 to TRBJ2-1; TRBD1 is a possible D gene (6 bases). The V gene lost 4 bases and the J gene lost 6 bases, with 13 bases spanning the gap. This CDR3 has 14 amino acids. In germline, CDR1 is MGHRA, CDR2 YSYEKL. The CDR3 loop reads CASSLDRRGNEQFF. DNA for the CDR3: TGCGCCAGCAGCCTAGACAGGCGAGGCAATGAGCAGTTCTTC.

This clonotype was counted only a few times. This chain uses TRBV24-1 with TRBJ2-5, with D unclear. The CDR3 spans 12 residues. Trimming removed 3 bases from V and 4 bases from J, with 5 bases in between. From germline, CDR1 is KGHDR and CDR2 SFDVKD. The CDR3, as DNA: TGTGCCACCAGTGATATGGGAGAGACCCAGTACTTC. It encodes CATSDMGETQYF.

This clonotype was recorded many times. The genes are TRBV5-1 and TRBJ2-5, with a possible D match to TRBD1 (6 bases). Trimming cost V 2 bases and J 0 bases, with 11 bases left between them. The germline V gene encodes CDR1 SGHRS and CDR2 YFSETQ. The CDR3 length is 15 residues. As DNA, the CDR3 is TGCGCCAGCAGCTTCACAGGGCAGCACCAAGAGACCCAGTACTTC. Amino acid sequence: CASSFTGQHQETQYF.

The DNA of the CDR3 is TGTGCCAGCGGGACAGGGGAGGGACAAGGCTACACCTTC. Its protein product is CASGTGEGQGYTF. The chain employs TRBV7-3 and TRBJ1-2; 10 bases map to TRBD1. V shed 8 bases and J 8 bases; nucleotides not matched to a gene: 8. Germline CDR1 SGHTA, CDR2 FQGTGA. The CDR3 is made up of 13 amino acids.

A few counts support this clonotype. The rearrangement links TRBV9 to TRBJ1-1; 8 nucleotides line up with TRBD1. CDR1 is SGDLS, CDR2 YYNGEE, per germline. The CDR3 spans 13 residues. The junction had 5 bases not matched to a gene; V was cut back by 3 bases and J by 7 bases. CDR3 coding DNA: TGTGCCAGCAGCGCGACAGGGGCTGTTGAAGCTTTCTTT. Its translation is CASSATGAVEAFF.

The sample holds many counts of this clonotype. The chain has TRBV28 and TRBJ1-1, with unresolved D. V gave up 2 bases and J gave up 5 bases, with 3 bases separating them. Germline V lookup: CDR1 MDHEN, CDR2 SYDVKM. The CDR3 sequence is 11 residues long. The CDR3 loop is CASSLRTEAFF. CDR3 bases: TGTGCCAGCAGTTTAAGAACTGAAGCTTTCTTT.

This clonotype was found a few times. The CDR3 DNA follows: TGTGCCACCCAAAGGACAGGGGCACCCTCTGGGGCCAACGTCCTGACTTTC. Residues: CATQRTGAPSGANVLTF. This chain uses TRBV10-3 with TRBJ2-6; the match to TRBD1 covers 9 bases. Looked up from germline, CDR1 is ENHRY and CDR2 is SYGVKD. This CDR3 has 17 residues. The J segment lost 0 bases and the V segment lost 10 bases, leaving 10 bases of the junction unmatched.

Here the CDR3 DNA reads TGTGCCAGCAGCGTAGGTAATAGCAATCAGCCCCAGCATTTT. This translates into CASSVGNSNQPQHF. J is TRBJ1-5 and V is TRBV9; no reliable D call. V gave up 0 bases and J gave up 0 bases, with 4 bases separating them. Germline V gene lookup returns CDR1 SGDLS and CDR2 YYNGEE. The CDR3 consists of 14 residues.

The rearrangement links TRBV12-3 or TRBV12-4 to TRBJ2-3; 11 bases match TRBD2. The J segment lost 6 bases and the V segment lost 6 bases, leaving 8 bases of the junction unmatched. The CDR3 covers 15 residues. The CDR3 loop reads CASSPSGGRGDTQYF. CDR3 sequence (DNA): TGTGCCAGCAGCCCTAGCGGGGGGCGGGGGGATACGCAGTATTTT.

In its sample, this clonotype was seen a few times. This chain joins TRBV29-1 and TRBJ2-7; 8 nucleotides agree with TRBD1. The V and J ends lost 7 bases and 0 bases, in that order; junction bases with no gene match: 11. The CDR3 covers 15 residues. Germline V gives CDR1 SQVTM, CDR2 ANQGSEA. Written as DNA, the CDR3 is TGCAGCGCTCAAGGGGGACAGGCCCTCTCCTACGAGCAGTACTTC. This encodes CSAQGGQALSYEQYF.

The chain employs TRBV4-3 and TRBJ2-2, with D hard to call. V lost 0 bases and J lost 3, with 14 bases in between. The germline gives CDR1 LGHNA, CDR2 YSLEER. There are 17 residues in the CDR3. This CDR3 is CASSQDHPATYTGELFF. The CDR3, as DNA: TGCGCCAGCAGCCAAGATCATCCCGCGACCTACACCGGGGAGCTGTTTTTT.

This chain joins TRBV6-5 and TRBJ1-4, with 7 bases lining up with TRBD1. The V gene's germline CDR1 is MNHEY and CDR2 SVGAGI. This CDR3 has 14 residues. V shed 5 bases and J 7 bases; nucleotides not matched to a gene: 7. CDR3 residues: CASSRTGAVEKLFF. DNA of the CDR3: TGTGCCAGCAGTCGGACAGGAGCTGTTGAAAAACTGTTTTTT.

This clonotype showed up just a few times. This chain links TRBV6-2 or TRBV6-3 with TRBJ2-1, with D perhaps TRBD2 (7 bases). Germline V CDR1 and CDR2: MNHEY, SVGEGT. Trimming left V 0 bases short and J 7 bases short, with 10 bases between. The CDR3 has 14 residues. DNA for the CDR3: TGTGCCAGCAGTTACTCGAGGGGGGGGAATGAGCAGTTCTTC. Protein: CASSYSRGGNEQFF.

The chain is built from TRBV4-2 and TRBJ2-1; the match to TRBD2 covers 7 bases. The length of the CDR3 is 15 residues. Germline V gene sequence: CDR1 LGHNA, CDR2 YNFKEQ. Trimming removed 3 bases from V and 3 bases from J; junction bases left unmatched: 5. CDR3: CASSQIAGVYNEQFF. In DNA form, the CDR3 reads TGTGCCAGCAGCCAGATCGCGGGGGTCTACAATGAGCAGTTCTTC.

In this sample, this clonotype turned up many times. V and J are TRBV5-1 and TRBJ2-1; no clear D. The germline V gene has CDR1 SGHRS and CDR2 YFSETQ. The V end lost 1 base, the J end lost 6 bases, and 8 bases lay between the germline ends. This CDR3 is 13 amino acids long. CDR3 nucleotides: TGCGCCAGCAGCTTGCGAGCAAGCAATGAGCAGTTCTTC. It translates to CASSLRASNEQFF.

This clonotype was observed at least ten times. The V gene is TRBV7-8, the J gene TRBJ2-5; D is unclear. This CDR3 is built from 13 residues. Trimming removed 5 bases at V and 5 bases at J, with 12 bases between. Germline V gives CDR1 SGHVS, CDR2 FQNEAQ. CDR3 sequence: CASSPAGWETQYF. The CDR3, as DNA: TGTGCCAGCAGCCCTGCCGGGTGGGAGACCCAGTACTTC.

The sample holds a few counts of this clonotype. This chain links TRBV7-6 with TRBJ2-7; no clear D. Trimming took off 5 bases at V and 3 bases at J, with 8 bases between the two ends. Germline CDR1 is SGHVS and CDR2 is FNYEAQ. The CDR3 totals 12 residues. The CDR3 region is CASSRDDYEQYF. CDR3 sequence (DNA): TGTGCCAGCAGCCGCGACGACTACGAGCAGTACTTC.

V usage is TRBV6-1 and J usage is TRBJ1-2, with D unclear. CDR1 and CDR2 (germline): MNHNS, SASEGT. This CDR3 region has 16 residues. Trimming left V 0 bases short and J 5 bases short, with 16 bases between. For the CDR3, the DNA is TGTGCCAGCAGTGAAGCGCTTCAAAACACCCCTTATGGCTACACCTTC. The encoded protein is CASSEALQNTPYGYTF.

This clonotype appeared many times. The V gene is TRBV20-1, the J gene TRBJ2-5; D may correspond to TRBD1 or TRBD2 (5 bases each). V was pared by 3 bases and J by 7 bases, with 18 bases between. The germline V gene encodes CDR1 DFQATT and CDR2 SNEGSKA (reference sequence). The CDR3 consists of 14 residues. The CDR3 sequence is CSASLQSLGGTQYF. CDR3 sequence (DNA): TGCAGTGCTAGTCTGCAGTCCCTTGGGGGGACCCAGTACTTC.

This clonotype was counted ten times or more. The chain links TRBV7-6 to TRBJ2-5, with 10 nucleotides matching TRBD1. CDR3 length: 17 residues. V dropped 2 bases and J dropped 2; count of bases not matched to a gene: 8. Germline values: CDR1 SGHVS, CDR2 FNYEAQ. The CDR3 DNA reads TGTGCCAGCAGCTTACTGGGGACAGGGGACGAACAAGAGACCCAGTACTTC. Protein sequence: CASSLLGTGDEQETQYF.

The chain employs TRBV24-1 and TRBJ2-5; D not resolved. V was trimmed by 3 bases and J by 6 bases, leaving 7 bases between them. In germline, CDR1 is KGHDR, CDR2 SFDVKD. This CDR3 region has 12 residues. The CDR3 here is CATSDPNQTQYF. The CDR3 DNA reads TGTGCCACCAGTGATCCTAACCAGACCCAGTACTTC.